These 31 T cell receptor beta chains originate from one sample sequenced in a study of CD8 T cells in Susac syndrome. Random hexamers primed reverse transcription of about 0.5 to 1 ug RNA. MiXCR, applied by TCRdb to the immunoSEQ multiplex PCR reads, yields one record per CDR3 protein. The data hold around 190,000 distinct CDR3 sequences, with roughly 92% observed a single time. Sequencing was performed on CD4+ T cells from PBMCs. The source of these receptors is a human donor with Susac syndrome.

The chain uses TRBV29-1 and TRBJ2-3; the D is unclear. Germline assignment: CDR1 SQVTM and CDR2 ANQGSEA. The CDR3 contains 13 residues. The CDR3 region is CSARVNRADTQYF. In DNA, the CDR3 is TGCAGTGCACGGGTGAACCGCGCAGATACGCAGTATTTT.

The V and J genes are TRBV2 and TRBJ2-1; 9 bases are a match to TRBD2. Unmatched junction bases numbered 5, after V lost 4 bases and J lost 7 bases. The germline V gene has CDR1 SNHLY and CDR2 FYNNEI. The CDR3 loop spans 14 amino acids. CDR3 in amino acids: CASSGGLAWNEQFF. The CDR3, as DNA: TGTGCCAGCAGTGGCGGACTAGCGTGGAATGAGCAGTTCTTC.

The rearrangement uses TRBV9 and TRBJ2-2; 8 bases match TRBD1. The CDR3 consists of 16 residues. J lost 0 bases, V lost 3 bases, and 4 bases had no gene match. The germline gives CDR1 SGDLS, CDR2 YYNGEE. CDR3 in amino acids: CASSELGQANTGELFF. For the CDR3, the DNA is TGTGCCAGCAGCGAACTGGGACAGGCGAACACCGGGGAGCTGTTTTTT.

V is TRBV5-1 and J is TRBJ2-5; either TRBD1 or TRBD2 may fit D (6 bases each). Trimming took off 4 bases at V and 4 bases at J, with 17 bases between the two ends. Germline CDR1 reads SGHRS; CDR2 reads YFSETQ. CDR3 size: 15 residues. CDR3 amino acids: CASSPNPGAVETQYF. For the CDR3, the DNA is TGCGCCAGCAGCCCGAACCCGGGGGCTGTAGAGACCCAGTACTTC. The entire variable domain, with the rest obtained from reference TRBV5-1 and TRBJ2-5, is as follows: KAGVTQTPRYLIKTRGQQVTLSCSPISGHRSVSWYQQTPGQGLQFLFEYFSETQRNKGNFPGRFSGRQFSNSRSEMNVSTLELGDSALYLCASSPNPGAVETQYFGPGTRLLVL.

The genes are TRBV7-9 and TRBJ1-5, with D possibly matching TRBD1 (5 bases). With 2 bases removed from V and 6 bases from J, the gap between germline ends came to 17 bases. This CDR3 is 16 amino acids long. From germline, CDR1 is SEHNR and CDR2 FQNEAQ (reference sequence). The CDR3 sequence: CASSLSGGRGGQPQHF. CDR3 DNA sequence: TGTGCCAGCAGCTTATCGGGGGGAAGGGGAGGTCAGCCCCAGCATTTT.

The chain uses TRBV24-1 and TRBJ1-4; D gene unclear. The CDR3 consists of 16 residues. CDR1 is KGHDR and CDR2 is SFDVKD in the germline V gene. The ends were cut back, 4 bases at V and 8 bases at J, with 19 bases in the middle. The CDR3 coding sequence is TGTGCCACCAGTGACCATGGACTAGGGAGAAGGGAAAAACTGTTTTTT. Residues: CATSDHGLGRREKLFF.

The chain couples TRBV4-3 to TRBJ2-2; D gene uncertain. The CDR3 is 16 residues long. Germline CDR1 and CDR2: LGHNA and YSLEER. Trimming removed 0 bases at V and 1 base at J, with 9 bases between. Here the CDR3 DNA reads TGCGCCAGCAGCCAAGATCCGGCAGGGAACACCGGGGAGCTGTTTTTT. Translated: CASSQDPAGNTGELFF.

This chain connects TRBV10-3 to TRBJ1-6; 9 positions match TRBD1. Germline CDR1 and CDR2: ENHRY and SYGVKD. V shed 4 bases and J 5 bases; nucleotides not matched to a gene: 3. The CDR3 has 15 residues. As DNA, the CDR3 is TGTGCCATCAGTGCGGGACAGGGAGATAATTCACCCCTCCACTTT. It specifies CAISAGQGDNSPLHF.

The table lists this clonotype with a count of one. The chain employs TRBV20-1 and TRBJ1-4; the D gene is possibly TRBD1 (6 bases). From germline, CDR1 is DFQATT and CDR2 SNEGSKA (reference sequence). The CDR3 is 13 residues long. Trimming took 6 bases from V and 7 from J, leaving 15 bases between them. CDR3 in DNA: TGCAGTGCCAAGGGCAGGGGATTTGAAAAACTGTTTTTT. Its protein product is CSAKGRGFEKLFF.

The chain joins TRBV20-1 to TRBJ2-1, with 15 bases matching TRBD2. CDR3 length: 15 residues. CDR1 DFQATT and CDR2 SNEGSKA come from the germline V gene (reference sequence). V was pared by 5 bases and J by 6 bases, with 5 bases of the junction left unmatched. The CDR3 sequence: CSAFRTSGGGNEQFF. CDR3 bases: TGCAGTGCTTTTCGGACTAGCGGGGGGGGCAATGAGCAGTTCTTC.

This clonotype was recorded once. The chain combines TRBV5-1 with TRBJ2-3; 9 positions agree with TRBD1. Germline CDR1 and CDR2: SGHRS and YFSETQ. V trimming: 4 bases; J trimming: 9 bases; junction bases outside the gene matches: 3. This CDR3 is built from 12 residues. CDR3 in amino acids: CASSPGQGTQYF. The CDR3 DNA sequence: TGCGCCAGCAGCCCGGGACAGGGCACGCAGTATTTT.

This chain connects TRBV20-1 to TRBJ2-3; D possibly corresponds to TRBD1 (6 bases). V lost 5 bases, J lost 6 bases, and 15 bases lay in between. In germline, CDR1 is DFQATT, CDR2 SNEGSKA (reference sequence). CDR3 length: 13 residues. The CDR3 coding sequence is TGCAGTGCTCCAGACCCGAGGGGGGATACGCAGTATTTT. It yields the protein CSAPDPRGDTQYF.

The rearrangement uses TRBV3-1 and TRBJ2-5, with 14 bases matching TRBD2. V lost 6 bases and J lost 10; bases outside the gene matches: 10. Looked up from germline, CDR1 is LGHDT and CDR2 is YNNKEL (reference sequence). There are 15 residues in the CDR3. Here the CDR3 reads CASRPGLAGGGDQYF. The CDR3 nucleotides are TGTGCCAGCAGACCCGGACTAGCGGGGGGAGGGGACCAGTACTTC.

This chain links TRBV6-5 with TRBJ1-2; D gene ambiguous. The CDR3 contains 13 residues. Germline V gene data show CDR1 as MNHEY and CDR2 as SVGAGI. V dropped 6 bases and J dropped 4 bases, with 12 bases sitting between them. The CDR3 is CASRAGRSYGYTF. Here the CDR3 DNA reads TGTGCCAGCAGAGCGGGAAGGTCCTATGGCTACACCTTC.

The chain links TRBV6-5 to TRBJ2-7; no definite D call. The V end lost 0 bases, the J end lost 2 bases, and 8 bases lay between the germline ends. The CDR3 consists of 14 residues. Germline assignment: CDR1 MNHEY and CDR2 SVGAGI. In nucleotides, the CDR3 is TGTGCCAGCAGTTACTCGGTTAGGACCTACGAGCAGTACTTC. It is translated as CASSYSVRTYEQYF.

CDR3: CSARRLRDYEQYF. CDR3 sequence (DNA): TGCAGTGCTCGGAGACTGAGGGACTACGAGCAGTACTTC. The chain is built from TRBV20-1 and TRBJ2-7; weak D call: TRBD2 (5 bases). V was cut by 5 bases and J by 3 bases, with 14 bases left in between. Germline V gives CDR1 DFQATT, CDR2 SNEGSKA (reference sequence). The CDR3 contains 13 residues.

This clonotype was counted once. The chain recombines TRBV7-9 with TRBJ2-7; D unresolved. The CDR3 has 13 residues. Per germline, CDR1 SEHNR and CDR2 FQNEAQ (reference sequence). Trimming shortened V by 5 bases and J by 5 bases, and 13 bases separated the two germline ends. CDR3 in amino acids: CASSPNQWDEQYF. CDR3 in DNA: TGTGCCAGCAGCCCCAACCAATGGGACGAGCAGTACTTC.

This clonotype has just a few counts. The chain links TRBV3-1 to TRBJ2-7; 8 positions agree with TRBD2. The germline CDR1 and CDR2 sequences are LGHDT and YNNKEL (reference sequence). V dropped 1 base and J dropped 4; count of bases not matched to a gene: 6. The CDR3 runs to 15 residues. The CDR3 DNA sequence: TGTGCCAGCAGCCAAGGATTAGCGGGGCTTTACGAGCAGTACTTC. As protein: CASSQGLAGLYEQYF.

The chain uses TRBV3-1 and TRBJ2-3; D may be TRBD2 (7 bases). CDR3 length: 16 residues. Germline CDR1 and CDR2: LGHDT and YNNKEL (reference sequence). V lost 3 bases and J lost 0, with 13 bases in between. The CDR3 region has the DNA TGTGCCAGCAGCCAGACGGGGGGCACTAGCACAGATACGCAGTATTTT. It yields the protein CASSQTGGTSTDTQYF.

V is TRBV5-1 and J is TRBJ2-7, with 7 bases that match TRBD1. After removal of 4 bases from V and 4 bases from J, the junction contained 14 bases not matched to a gene. The CDR3 sequence is 16 residues long. From germline, CDR1 is SGHRS and CDR2 YFSETQ. CDR3 sequence reads: CASSLREGTVGYEQYF. CDR3 nucleotides: TGCGCCAGCAGCCTGAGAGAGGGGACAGTCGGGTACGAGCAGTACTTC.

The chain uses TRBV5-6 and TRBJ2-7, with D perhaps being TRBD1 or TRBD2 (6 bases each). Germline V lookup: CDR1 SGHDT, CDR2 YYEEEE. Trimming left V 4 bases short and J 5 bases short, with 16 bases between. The CDR3 is 14 residues long. The chain's CDR3 is CASSRRGSYDEQYF. The CDR3 nucleotides are TGTGCCAGCAGCCGGAGGGGGAGTTACGACGAGCAGTACTTC.

J is TRBJ1-1 and V is TRBV5-1; no definite D call. V was cut by 2 bases and J by 4 bases, with 12 bases left in between. Germline V CDR1 and CDR2: SGHRS, YFSETQ. The CDR3 extends over 14 amino acids. CDR3 DNA: TGCGCCAGCAGCTTACGGGGAGCGGGCACTGAAGCTTTCTTT. Its protein product is CASSLRGAGTEAFF.

This chain connects TRBV7-9 to TRBJ1-5, with a possible D match to TRBD1 (5 bases). The V gene's germline CDR1 is SEHNR and CDR2 FQNEAQ (reference sequence). The CDR3 is 14 amino acids. V gave up 6 bases and J gave up 5 bases, with 14 bases separating them. For the CDR3, the DNA is TGTGCCAGCAGTTGGGACCGCTCGGATCAGCCCCAGCATTTT. Its translation: CASSWDRSDQPQHF.

V and J are TRBV18 and TRBJ1-5; 7 nucleotides align to TRBD1. J lost 3 bases, V lost 6 bases, and 2 bases had no gene match. Germline V gives CDR1 KGHSH, CDR2 LQKENI. This CDR3 contains 13 residues. CDR3 coding DNA: TGTGCCAGCTCCGGGACAGTCAATCAGCCCCAGCATTTT. Residues: CASSGTVNQPQHF.

The V call is TRBV11-1, the J call TRBJ1-2, with D possibly being TRBD1 (5 bases). CDR3 length: 13 residues. With 3 bases removed from V and 1 base from J, the gap between germline ends came to 6 bases. Germline assignment: CDR1 SGHAT and CDR2 FQDESV (reference sequence). CDR3 in DNA: TGTGCCAGCAGCTTCCAGGGTAACTATGGCTACACCTTC. Translating gives CASSFQGNYGYTF.

This chain joins TRBV12-3 or TRBV12-4 and TRBJ1-5; 7 bases align to TRBD1. Trimming at V came to 5 bases and at J to 1 base, leaving 5 bases not matched to a gene. This CDR3 has 15 amino acids. The CDR3 loop reads CASSPGTASNQPQHF. Written as DNA, the CDR3 is TGTGCCAGCAGTCCCGGGACAGCCAGCAATCAGCCCCAGCATTTT.

V is TRBV12-3 or TRBV12-4 and J is TRBJ2-2; no reliable D call. Between the trimmed V and J ends, which lost 5 bases and 2 bases, there was a span of 15 bases. This CDR3 region has 16 residues. The DNA for the CDR3 is TGTGCCAGCAGTCCCTCCTACAGAAGTAACACCGGGGAGCTGTTTTTT. Residues: CASSPSYRSNTGELFF.

This clonotype appeared a few times. This chain uses TRBV5-1 with TRBJ1-1; D gene uncertain. In germline, CDR1 is SGHRS, CDR2 YFSETQ. V lost 0 bases to trimming and J lost 4 bases, with 10 bases between them. There are 14 residues in the CDR3. CDR3 bases: TGCGCCAGCAGCTTGGAGGGAAGTGGCACTGAAGCTTTCTTT. It translates to CASSLEGSGTEAFF.

V gene TRBV4-1 combines with J gene TRBJ2-3; possible D gene TRBD2, 6 bases. This CDR3 contains 19 residues. V shed 2 bases and J shed 0 bases, with 21 bases lying between them. From germline, CDR1 is MGHRA and CDR2 YSYEKL. The CDR3 is CASSQREPRRGSSTDTQYF. CDR3 sequence (DNA): TGCGCCAGCAGCCAAAGGGAGCCCAGGCGGGGCTCTAGCACAGATACGCAGTATTTT.

This CDR3 reads CASSSNVGQGKNIQYF. The CDR3 nucleotides are TGCGCCAGCAGCTCGAACGTAGGACAGGGGAAAAACATTCAGTACTTC. The chain uses TRBV5-1 and TRBJ2-4, with 9 bases matching TRBD1. The germline V gene encodes CDR1 SGHRS and CDR2 YFSETQ. The junction had 8 bases not matched to a gene; V was cut back by 3 bases and J by 4 bases. The CDR3 has 16 amino acids.

The V and J genes are TRBV5-1 and TRBJ1-4; D is possibly TRBD1 (5 bases). The CDR3 covers 14 residues. V lost 4 bases and J lost 6, with 13 bases in between. Germline CDR1 reads SGHRS; CDR2 reads YFSETQ. The CDR3 region is CASSDLGGDEKLFF. The CDR3 region has the DNA TGCGCCAGCAGCGACTTGGGAGGGGATGAAAAACTGTTTTTT.